This T cell receptor beta chain was captured by sequencing in a study of cytomegalovirus exposure and HLA in healthy donors. Study overall: Early release data held 80 million to 100 million unique TCRs from HLA-typed donors.

Germline CDR1 is MNHNS and CDR2 is SASEGT. The V gene end was trimmed by 1 base and the J gene end by 8 bases; junction bases not matched to a gene: 13. This CDR3 has 17 amino acids. All donors participated as healthy donors of bone marrow. A multiplex PCR was run with 60 Vbeta primers and 13 Jbeta primers. Profiled with immunoSEQ multiplex PCR; TCRdb holds only in-frame clones, not every one. The sample lists some 130,000 clones; 81% were seen once. The receptor comes from a man between 18 and 29 years old in good health and CMV-seronegative. The sequencing input was PBMCs. The genes are TRBV6-1 and TRBJ1-4, with 7 bases aligning to TRBD1. CDR3 in DNA: TGTGCCAGCAGTGAAGACACCGGGACAGTGGAGACAGAAAAACTGTTTTTT. As protein: CASSEDTGTVETEKLFF.